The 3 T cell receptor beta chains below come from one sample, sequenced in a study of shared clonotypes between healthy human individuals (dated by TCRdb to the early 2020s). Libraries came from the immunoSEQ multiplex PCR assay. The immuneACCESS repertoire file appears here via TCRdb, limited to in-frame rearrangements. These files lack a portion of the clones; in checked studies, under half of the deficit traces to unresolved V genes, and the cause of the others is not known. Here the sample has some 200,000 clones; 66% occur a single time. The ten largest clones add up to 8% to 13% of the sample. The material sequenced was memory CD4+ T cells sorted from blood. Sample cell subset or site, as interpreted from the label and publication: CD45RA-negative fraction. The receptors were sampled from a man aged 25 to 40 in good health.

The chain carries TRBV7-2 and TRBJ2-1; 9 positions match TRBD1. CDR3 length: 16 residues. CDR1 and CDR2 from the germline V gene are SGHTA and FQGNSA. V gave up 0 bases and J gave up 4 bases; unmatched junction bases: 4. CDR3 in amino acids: CASSLAGTGRYNEQFF. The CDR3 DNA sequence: TGTGCCAGCAGCTTAGCGGGGACAGGGCGATACAATGAGCAGTTCTTC.

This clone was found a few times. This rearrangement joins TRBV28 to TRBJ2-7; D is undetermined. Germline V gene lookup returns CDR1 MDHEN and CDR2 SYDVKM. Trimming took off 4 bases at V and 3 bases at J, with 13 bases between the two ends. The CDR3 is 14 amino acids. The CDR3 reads CASSSQVVNYEQYF. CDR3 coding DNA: TGTGCCAGCAGTTCCCAGGTGGTAAACTACGAGCAGTACTTC.

In DNA, the CDR3 is TGTGCCAGCAGCTTGGGAGGGACAGGCATGCGGGAGCTGATGGAGACCCAGTACTTC. The encoded protein is CASSLGGTGMRELMETQYF. The rearrangement joins TRBV5-5 to TRBJ2-5; perhaps TRBD1 as D (8 bases). The CDR3 consists of 19 residues. With 0 bases removed from V and 5 bases from J, the gap between germline ends came to 26 bases. Germline CDR1 and CDR2: SGHKS and YYEKEE (reference sequence). Full variable domain (outside the CDR3, taken from reference TRBV5-5 and TRBJ2-5): DAGVTQSPTHLIKTRGQQVTLRCSPISGHKSVSWYQQVLGQGPQFIFQYYEKEERGRGNFPDRFSARQFPNYSSELNVNALLLGDSALYLCASSLGGTGMRELMETQYFGPGTRLLVL.